This TCR beta chain derives from a study of T-cell reconstitution after alpha-beta-depleted transplantation in children. Study observations and caveats: Certain patients had high TCRbeta diversity at day 60, and it came from recipient T cells and thymic progenitors that survived. Expanded graft clones numbering several hundred reportedly gave rise to alpha-beta T cells about two months after transplant. From newly produced T cells came most of the T-cell counts and diversity one year after transplant.

CDR3 size: 14 residues. V shed 6 bases, J shed 5 bases, and the junction held 7 bases outside the gene matches. Germline CDR1 reads SQVTM; CDR2 reads ANQGSEA. About this clonotype: What it recognizes is unknown.

This sample's TCRbeta library carried unique molecular identifier barcodes. Each CDR3 protein is one row after TCRdb ran MiXCR on the PCR reads. Among 300,000 to 350,000 distinct CDR3 sequences, approximately 23% were seen once, and the ten largest hold around 9.9%. This sample comprised PBMCs, mostly from graft donor cells, obtained 180 days after TCRalphabeta/CD19-depleted stem cell transplant. The V call is TRBV29-1, the J call TRBJ2-5, with 12 positions matching TRBD1. This sequence originates from a male patient younger than 18 who had a stem cell transplant for acute lymphoblastic leukemia, so the T cells may come from the graft donor. The CDR3 is CSVAGTGGEETQYF. In DNA form, the CDR3 reads TGCAGCGTCGCCGGGACAGGGGGCGAGGAGACCCAGTACTTC.